Below are 13 T cell receptor beta chains sequenced from a single sample in a study of blood T cell repertoires in COVID-19. This table comes from immunoSEQ multiplex PCR, and its TCRdb copy is limited to in-frame clones, with some not included. The sample records under 30,000 clones, around 90% being singletons. Source material: peripheral blood. Receptors originate from a human donor in a cohort sampled during active COVID-19. The donor label of this sample is uncertain.

This clone was picked up one time. The V gene is TRBV24-1, the J gene TRBJ2-7, with a weak D call TRBD2 (7 bases). The germline V and J ends were trimmed by 5 bases and 0 bases, with 16 bases remaining between them. Per the germline V gene, CDR1 is KGHDR and CDR2 is SFDVKD. This CDR3 has 16 amino acids. The CDR3 is CATSGLGGGGSYEQYF. The CDR3 DNA reads as TGTGCCACCAGTGGGCTTGGGGGGGGCGGCTCCTACGAGCAGTACTTC.

The genes are TRBV30 and TRBJ1-2; D gene ambiguous. The CDR3 is 13 amino acids. Trimming took off 0 bases at V and 2 bases at J, with 7 bases between the two ends. Germline-derived CDR1 and CDR2 are GTSNPN and SVGIG (reference sequence). CDR3 DNA sequence: TGTGCCTGGAGTGTACAAGTAAACTATGGCTACACCTTC. Residues: CAWSVQVNYGYTF.

The genes are TRBV5-4 and TRBJ2-7; 7 bases map to TRBD2. The CDR3 totals 14 residues. V was pared by 0 bases and J by 3 bases, with 3 bases of the junction left unmatched. The germline V gene encodes CDR1 SGHNT and CDR2 YYREEE (reference sequence). The CDR3 here is CASSLDGTNYEQYF. DNA for the CDR3: TGTGCCAGCAGCTTGGATGGGACTAACTACGAGCAGTACTTC. Together with reference TRBV5-4 and TRBJ2-7, the CDR3 gives the full variable domain: ETGVTQSPTHLIKTRGQQVTLRCSSQSGHNTVSWYQQALGQGPQFIFQYYREEENGRGNFPPRFSGLQFPNYSSELNVNALELDDSALYLCASSLDGTNYEQYFGPGTRLTVT.

The chain has TRBV7-2 and TRBJ2-5, with 7 positions matching TRBD2. This CDR3 has 14 residues. With 7 bases clipped from V and 5 bases from J, the junction kept 10 bases outside the gene matches. The germline gives CDR1 SGHTA, CDR2 FQGNSA. CDR3 residues: CASTNRGGTETQYF. The CDR3 DNA sequence: TGTGCCAGCACTAATCGCGGGGGTACCGAGACCCAGTACTTC.

The chain combines TRBV5-1 with TRBJ1-2; TRBD1 is a possible D gene (5 bases). Per germline, CDR1 SGHRS and CDR2 YFSETQ. Trimming cost V 0 bases and J 8 bases, with 11 bases left between them. This CDR3 has 13 amino acids. CDR3 bases: TGCGCCAGCAGCTTGGCCCCGGGGGGGGGCTACACCTTC. Amino acid sequence: CASSLAPGGGYTF.

This chain uses TRBV7-9 with TRBJ2-3; 13 bases align to TRBD2. The CDR3 length is 18 residues. The V and J ends lost 5 bases and 1 base, in that order; junction bases with no gene match: 9. Germline V gene data show CDR1 as SEHNR and CDR2 as FQNEAQ (reference sequence). This CDR3 reads CASSRGTSGTPGTDTQYF. The CDR3 nucleotides read TGTGCCAGCAGCCGGGGGACTAGCGGGACCCCGGGCACAGATACGCAGTATTTT.

V usage is TRBV5-5 and J usage is TRBJ2-1; D perhaps matches TRBD2 (6 bases). CDR3 length equals 15 residues. Germline lookup yields CDR1 SGHKS and CDR2 YYEKEE (reference sequence). V shed 4 bases and J shed 0 bases, with 11 bases lying between them. The CDR3 loop is CASSPGAISYNEQFF. CDR3 nucleotide sequence: TGTGCCAGCAGCCCGGGAGCGATCTCCTACAATGAGCAGTTCTTC.

This chain connects TRBV18 to TRBJ1-2, with a tentative D call TRBD1 (5 bases). CDR1 and CDR2 from the germline V gene are KGHSH and LQKENI. The ends were cut back, 1 base at V and 3 bases at J, with 15 bases in the middle. The CDR3 runs to 16 residues. The chain's CDR3 is CASSPQPTQGYYGYTF. The CDR3 bases are TGTGCCAGCTCACCACAACCCACTCAGGGATACTATGGCTACACCTTC.

The chain employs TRBV19 and TRBJ2-2; 15 bases align to TRBD2. J was trimmed by 7 bases and V by 10 bases; bases with no gene match: 16. Germline-derived CDR1 and CDR2 are LNHDA and SQIVND (reference sequence). The CDR3 consists of 18 residues. CDR3 coding DNA: TGTGCCACCCGATTCGGACTAGCGGGAGGGCCTATGGGCGGGGAGCTGTTTTTT. It specifies CATRFGLAGGPMGGELFF.

The CDR3 DNA follows: TGTGCCAGCAGTTCCGGGACTAGCGGGAGTAGCTCCTACAATGAGCAGTTCTTC. It codes for CASSSGTSGSSSYNEQFF. The chain uses TRBV28 and TRBJ2-1; 14 bases align to TRBD2. V lost 4 bases, J lost 0 bases, and 5 bases stayed unmatched. Germline loops: CDR1 MDHEN, CDR2 SYDVKM. This CDR3 comprises 18 residues.

V and J are TRBV14 and TRBJ2-1; D possibly corresponds to TRBD2 (5 bases). Trimming took 0 bases from V and 2 from J, leaving 8 bases between them. Germline V gene data show CDR1 as SGHDN and CDR2 as FVKESK. The CDR3 has 15 residues. CDR3 in DNA: TGTGCCAGCAGCCAAGATGTACTAGCCTACAATGAGCAGTTCTTC. Translation: CASSQDVLAYNEQFF.

This sequence joins TRBV6-5 and TRBJ1-2; 8 nucleotides agree with TRBD1. The V gene end was trimmed by 7 bases and the J gene end by 7 bases; junction bases not matched to a gene: 11. Germline lookup yields CDR1 MNHEY and CDR2 SVGAGI. The CDR3 is made up of 14 amino acids. CDR3 in DNA: TGTGCCAGCACACAAGAGGCAGGGGGCAGTGGCTACACCTTC. Translated, it gives CASTQEAGGSGYTF.

The rearrangement joins TRBV27 to TRBJ2-5; weak D call: TRBD1 (5 bases). This CDR3 contains 14 residues. Trimming shortened V by 0 bases and J by 4 bases, and 9 bases separated the two germline ends. CDR1 is MNHEY and CDR2 is SMNVEV in the germline V gene (reference sequence). For the CDR3, the DNA is TGTGCCAGCAGTTTATCGGCAGGGCTAGAGACCCAGTACTTC. Translation gives CASSLSAGLETQYF.